The 15 T cell receptor beta chains given below trace back to one sample, sequenced in a study of T cell repertoires in cytomegalovirus infection. TCRdb re-analysed the reads in MiXCR, keeping a single row per CDR3 protein. The top ten clones hold about 14% of a sample with about 920,000 distinct CDR3 sequences, around 29% of them seen once. These receptors' targets are unknown. The input for sequencing was cultured CD8+ T cells from PBMCs, taken from culture after CMV antigen stimulation. The receptors originated from a human donor in good health (CMV status not recorded). Some clones in this sample may be carry-over from other donors' samples.

As for this clonotype: Possible read error: a much larger clone is one base away. The gene calls are TRBV7-6 and TRBJ2-1; a possible D gene is TRBD2 (6 bases). Trimming stripped 5 bases from V and 5 bases from J, with 22 bases between. Germline CDR1 reads SGHVS; CDR2 reads FNYEAQ. CDR3 length equals 17 residues. The CDR3 spells CASSTPVWGLIDNEQFF. The CDR3 nucleotides are TGTGCCAGCAGCACGCCGGTTTGGGGACTTATTGACAATGAGCAGTTCTTC.

This clonotype was found a few times. This CDR3 reads CASSLGAGFYGNEQFF. The CDR3, as DNA: TGTGCCAGCAGCCTGGGAGCGGGGTTCTATGGGAATGAGCAGTTCTTC. The V call is TRBV11-2, the J call TRBJ2-1; 7 positions agree with TRBD2. The CDR3 is 16 residues long. With V trimmed by 5 bases and J by 7 bases, 14 bases remained unmatched. Per the germline V gene, CDR1 is SGHAT and CDR2 is FQNNGV.

CDR3 DNA sequence: TGTGCCAGCAGAAGATCTAGCGGGGGGACCGATGGTACAGATACGCAGTATTTT. Its translation: CASRRSSGGTDGTDTQYF. The rearrangement joins TRBV27 to TRBJ2-3; 11 positions match TRBD2. Germline CDR1 MNHEY, CDR2 SMNVEV (reference sequence). V dropped 6 bases and J dropped 3; count of bases not matched to a gene: 14. The CDR3 consists of 18 residues.

V gene TRBV27 combines with J gene TRBJ2-7; 12 bases are shared with TRBD1. This CDR3 is 16 amino acids long. Looked up from germline, CDR1 is MNHEY and CDR2 is SMNVEV (reference sequence). The V and J ends lost 3 bases and 7 bases, in that order; junction bases with no gene match: 10. The CDR3 protein is CASSFFGTGGGEEQYF. In DNA, the CDR3 is TGTGCCAGCAGTTTTTTCGGGACAGGGGGCGGCGAGGAGCAGTACTTC.

The chain recombines TRBV4-3 with TRBJ2-3; maybe TRBD1 (6 bases). The CDR3 is 15 residues long. Germline CDR1 and CDR2: LGHNA and YSLEER. V lost 4 bases and J 2 bases, leaving 13 bases between the germline ends. This chain's CDR3 is CASSRQVGATDTQYF. In DNA, the CDR3 is TGCGCCAGCAGCCGACAGGTAGGGGCCACAGATACGCAGTATTTT.

The V gene is TRBV6-2 or TRBV6-3, the J gene TRBJ2-7; D ambiguous. CDR3 length equals 13 residues. Trimming stripped 6 bases from V and 2 bases from J, with 11 bases between. Germline values: CDR1 MNHEY, CDR2 SVGEGT. In DNA, the CDR3 is TGTGCCAGCAGCCCTATTGGACCCTACGAGCAGTACGTC. This encodes CASSPIGPYEQYV.

V usage is TRBV6-5 and J usage is TRBJ2-5; D is possibly TRBD1 (6 bases). CDR3 length: 14 amino acids. V lost 8 bases to trimming and J lost 1 base, with 14 bases between them. Germline V gives CDR1 MNHEY, CDR2 SVGAGI. In nucleotides, the CDR3 is TGTGCCAGCGGGTGGGGGCTACCCCAAGAGACCCAGTACTTC. Translating it yields CASGWGLPQETQYF.

This sequence joins TRBV19 and TRBJ1-2; D is ambiguous. Between the trimmed V and J ends, which lost 11 bases and 1 base, there was a span of 14 bases. Looked up from germline, CDR1 is LNHDA and CDR2 is SQIVND (reference sequence). The CDR3 totals 13 residues. The chain's CDR3 is CAPEASLNYGYTF. CDR3 DNA: TGTGCCCCGGAGGCCAGCCTTAACTATGGCTACACCTTC.

V usage is TRBV2 and J usage is TRBJ1-2; D gene unclear. This CDR3 is built from 14 residues. Germline values: CDR1 SNHLY, CDR2 FYNNEI. V lost 6 bases, J lost 0 bases, and 11 bases lay in between. The CDR3 loop reads CASSTDGSNYGYTF. The CDR3 nucleotides are TGTGCCAGCAGCACCGACGGTTCTAACTATGGCTACACCTTC.

The chain has TRBV4-1 and TRBJ1-5; D is possibly TRBD1 (6 bases). This CDR3 region has 15 residues. With 0 bases removed from V and 7 bases from J, the gap between germline ends came to 13 bases. Looked up from germline, CDR1 is MGHRA and CDR2 is YSYEKL. CDR3 nucleotide sequence: TGCGCCAGCAGCCAAGATTGGGGGGCAAGGCAGCCCCAGCATTTT. It translates to CASSQDWGARQPQHF.

This chain connects TRBV7-8 to TRBJ1-1; D remains ambiguous. V was trimmed by 7 bases and J by 0 bases, leaving 27 bases between them. Germline values: CDR1 SGHVS, CDR2 FQNEAQ. This CDR3 is built from 19 residues. CDR3 protein: CASILSPWRGSGMNTEAFF. The CDR3 DNA sequence: TGTGCCAGCATCCTGTCACCTTGGCGGGGAAGTGGGATGAACACTGAAGCTTTCTTT. The variable domain in full, with the rest retrieved from reference TRBV7-8 and TRBJ1-1, is GAGVSQSPRYKVAKRGQDVALRCDPISGHVSLFWYQQALGQGPEFLTYFQNEAQLDKSGLPSDRFFAERPEGSVSTLKIQRTQQEDSAVYLCASILSPWRGSGMNTEAFFGQGTRLTVV.

This chain links TRBV2 with TRBJ1-2; D might be TRBD1 (5 bases). The germline V gene has CDR1 SNHLY and CDR2 FYNNEI. V was shortened by 0 bases and J by 5 bases, with 7 bases between the two germline ends. The CDR3 spans 13 residues. CDR3 residues: CASSEAQGYGYTF. The CDR3 DNA sequence: TGTGCCAGCAGTGAAGCTCAGGGATATGGCTACACCTTC.

The sample holds many counts of this clonotype. The J gene is TRBJ1-1, the V gene TRBV7-6; D is unclear. This CDR3 comprises 14 residues. Germline CDR1 reads SGHVS; CDR2 reads FNYEAQ. Trimming removed 3 bases from V and 0 bases from J, with 8 bases in between. CDR3 DNA: TGTGCCAGCAGCTTTGAGGGCATGAACACTGAAGCTTTCTTT. It is translated as CASSFEGMNTEAFF.

V is TRBV28 and J is TRBJ1-5; D unresolved. Trimming cost V 2 bases and J 4 bases, with 12 bases left between them. CDR3 length equals 15 residues. Per the germline V gene, CDR1 is MDHEN and CDR2 is SYDVKM. The CDR3 region has the DNA TGTGCCAGCAGTTTAGGGCAGATTAAGAATCAGCCCCAGCATTTT. This gives the protein CASSLGQIKNQPQHF.

This chain links TRBV19 with TRBJ1-1; D gene ambiguous. Germline V gene lookup returns CDR1 LNHDA and CDR2 SQIVND (reference sequence). This CDR3 has 14 amino acids. V dropped 1 base and J dropped 4 bases, with 10 bases sitting between them. As DNA, the CDR3 is TGTGCCAGTAGTATAGGTCCGGGAGCCACTGAAGCTTTCTTT. Protein sequence: CASSIGPGATEAFF.